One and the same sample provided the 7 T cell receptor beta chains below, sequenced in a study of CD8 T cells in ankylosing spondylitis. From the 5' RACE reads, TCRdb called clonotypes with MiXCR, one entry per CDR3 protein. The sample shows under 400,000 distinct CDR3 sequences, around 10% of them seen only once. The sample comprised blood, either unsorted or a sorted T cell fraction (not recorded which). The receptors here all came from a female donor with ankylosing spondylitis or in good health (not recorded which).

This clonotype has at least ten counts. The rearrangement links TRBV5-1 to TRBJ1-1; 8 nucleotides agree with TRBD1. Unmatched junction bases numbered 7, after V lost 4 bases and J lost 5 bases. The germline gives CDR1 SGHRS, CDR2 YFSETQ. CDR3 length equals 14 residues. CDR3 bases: TGCGCCAGCAGCCCGACAGGGGCGGGAACTGAAGCTTTCTTT. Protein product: CASSPTGAGTEAFF.

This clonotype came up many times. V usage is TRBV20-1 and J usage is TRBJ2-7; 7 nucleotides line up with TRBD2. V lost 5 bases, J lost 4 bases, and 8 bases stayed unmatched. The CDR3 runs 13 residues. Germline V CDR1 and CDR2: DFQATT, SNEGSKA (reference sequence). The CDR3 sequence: CSALNPSGYEQYF. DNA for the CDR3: TGCAGTGCTTTGAATCCTAGCGGTTACGAGCAGTACTTC.

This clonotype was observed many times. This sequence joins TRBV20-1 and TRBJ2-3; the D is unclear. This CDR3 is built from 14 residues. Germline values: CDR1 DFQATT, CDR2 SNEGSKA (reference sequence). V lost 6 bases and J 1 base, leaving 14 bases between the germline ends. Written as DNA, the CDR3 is TGCAGTGCGGTAGCCGGAGACGGCACAGATACGCAGTATTTT. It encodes CSAVAGDGTDTQYF.

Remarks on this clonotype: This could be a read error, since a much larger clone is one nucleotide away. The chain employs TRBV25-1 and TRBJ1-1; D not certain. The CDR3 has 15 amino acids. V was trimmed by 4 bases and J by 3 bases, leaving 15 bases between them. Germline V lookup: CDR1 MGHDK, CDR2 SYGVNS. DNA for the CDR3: TGTGCCAGCAGTGGGGGAAGACTCTCTCACACTGAAGCTTTCTTT. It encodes CASSGGRLSHTEAFF.

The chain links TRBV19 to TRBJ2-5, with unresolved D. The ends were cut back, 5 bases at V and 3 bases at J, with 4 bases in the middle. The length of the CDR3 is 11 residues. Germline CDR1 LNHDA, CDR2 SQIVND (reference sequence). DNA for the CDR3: TGTGCCAGTAGTCGGAAAGAGACCCAGTACTTC. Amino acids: CASSRKETQYF.

Here the CDR3 reads CASTPGTDQETQYF. The DNA for the CDR3 is TGCGCCAGCACCCCAGGGACGGACCAAGAGACCCAGTACTTC. V is TRBV5-1 and J is TRBJ2-5; D may match TRBD1 or TRBD2 (5 bases each). CDR1 is SGHRS, CDR2 YFSETQ, per germline. CDR3 length: 14 amino acids. V lost 6 bases and J lost 0, with 12 bases in between.

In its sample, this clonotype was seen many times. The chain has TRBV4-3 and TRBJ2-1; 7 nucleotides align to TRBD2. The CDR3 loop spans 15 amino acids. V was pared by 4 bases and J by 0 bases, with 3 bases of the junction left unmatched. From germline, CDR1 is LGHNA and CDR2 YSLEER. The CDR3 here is CASSPTSNSYNEQFF. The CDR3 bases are TGCGCCAGCAGCCCGACTAGCAACTCCTACAATGAGCAGTTCTTC.